This is a list of T cell receptor beta chains from one sample in a study of shared clonotypes between healthy human individuals. The protocol was immunoSEQ multiplex PCR, while the TCRdb copy is restricted to in-frame clones and leaves out a portion. The table has some 2.1 million clones, roughly 94% seen once; the top ten hold 0.1% to 0.15%. Material for sequencing was naive CD4+ T cells sorted from blood. All receptors derive from a man aged 18 to 35 in good health. Both conserved end residues are part of each CDR3. A D gene is named only where the DNA matches it firmly. Rows may omit the clone size; those that give it use once, few, many or a size class.

D gene	clone size	J gene	V gene	CDR3 length	CDR3 DNA	CDR3 protein
TRBD2	NA	TRBJ2-1	TRBV12-5	12	TGTGCTAGTGGCCCCGCACTAGCGGAGTTAGTCTTC	CASGPALAELVF
TRBD1	NA	TRBJ2-7	TRBV6-5	14	TGTGCCAGCAGTCCCGGGACAGGGCGATACGAGCAGTACTTC	CASSPGTGRYEQYF
NA	NA	TRBJ1-1	TRBV30	10	TGTGCCTGGCGGCACACTGAAGCTTTCTTT	CAWRHTEAFF
NA	NA	TRBJ1-1	TRBV5-4	18	TGTGCCAGCAGAAGGGGGGGAACAGGAGGAACCCTGAACACTGAAGCTTTCTTT	CASRRGGTGGTLNTEAFF
TRBD2	once	TRBJ2-1	TRBV4-1	16	TGCGCCAGCAGCCCCCATCTAGCGGGGTGGTACAATGAGCAGTTCTTC	CASSPHLAGWYNEQFF
NA	NA	TRBJ1-1	TRBV4-1	14	TGCGCCAGCAGCTGGACGACCCAGGGCACTGAAGCTTTCTTT	CASSWTTQGTEAFF
TRBD2	NA	TRBJ2-7	TRBV7-2	15	TGTGCCAGCACCAACCCCAGCGGGAGGGAGTACGAGCAGTACTTC	CASTNPSGREYEQYF
TRBD2	once	TRBJ2-3	TRBV30	13	TGTGCCTGGAGGACTAGCGGGGGATATACGCAGTATTTT	CAWRTSGGYTQYF
NA	NA	TRBJ2-2	TRBV11-2	17	TGTGCCAGCAGCTTAGATAGGGCGGGAAAACACACCGGGGAGCTGTTTTTT	CASSLDRAGKHTGELFF
NA	NA	TRBJ1-6	TRBV6-6	14	TGTGCCAGCAGTTACGACAGGTCCGGGTCACCCCTCCACTTT	CASSYDRSGSPLHF
TRBD2	NA	TRBJ2-1	TRBV7-2	18	TGTGCCAGCAGCTTAGGGATTAGCGGGACTATTACCTACAATGAGCAGTTCTTC	CASSLGISGTITYNEQFF
NA	NA	TRBJ1-1	TRBV13	14	TGTGCCAGCAGCTCCCGCCTTAGGAACACTGAAGCTTTCTTT	CASSSRLRNTEAFF
TRBD1	NA	TRBJ2-7	TRBV6-1	11	TGTGCCACCAGACAGGGCTACGAGCAGTACTTC	CATRQGYEQYF
NA	NA	TRBJ2-2	TRBV6-5	13	TGTGCCAGCAGTCTTGGGGGGACCGGGGAGCTGTTTTTT	CASSLGGTGELFF
NA	NA	TRBJ1-3	TRBV5-6	14	TGTGCCAGCAGCTTGTCCGTTTCTGGAAACACCATATATTTT	CASSLSVSGNTIYF
NA	NA	TRBJ1-3	TRBV28	13	TGTGCCAGCAGCAGAAGCTCTGGAAACACCATATATTTT	CASSRSSGNTIYF
NA	once	TRBJ1-1	TRBV5-6	16	TGTGCCAGCAGCTTCGTCGTATCCTCCGGGGGCACTGAAGCTTTCTTT	CASSFVVSSGGTEAFF
NA	NA	TRBJ1-2	TRBV6-1	14	TGTGCCAGCAGTGAAGTATGGGGGGTTGTGGTTTACACCTTC	CASSEVWGVVVYTF
NA	NA	TRBJ1-1	TRBV19	14	TGTGCCAGTAGTATTCCCGGGGCGCTCACTGAAGCTTTCTTT	CASSIPGALTEAFF
NA	NA	TRBJ2-5	TRBV30	12	TGTGCCTGGAGAGTGGCAGGGAGGACCCAGTACTTC	CAWRVAGRTQYF
NA	NA	TRBJ2-1	TRBV6-1	15	TGTGCCAGCAGTGAATATCCGGCTAGTCCCAATGAGCAGTTCTTC	CASSEYPASPNEQFF
NA	NA	TRBJ2-7	TRBV18	17	TGTGCCAGCTCACCACTGAACCGGGCCCCCGAGGGCTACGAGCAGTACTTC	CASSPLNRAPEGYEQYF
NA	NA	TRBJ2-3	TRBV2	14	TGTGCCAGCAGTGCGGGGGTCTCCACAGATACGCAGTATTTT	CASSAGVSTDTQYF
TRBD2	NA	TRBJ2-7	TRBV18	18	TGTGCCAGCTCACCACCGGTCGGGGGGGCCCCGAGCTCCTACGAGCAGTACTTC	CASSPPVGGAPSSYEQYF
NA	NA	TRBJ1-4	TRBV5-1	15	TGCGCCAGCAGCGGGGGAGGGGACCCTAATGAAAAACTGTTTTTT	CASSGGGDPNEKLFF
NA	NA	TRBJ2-5	TRBV5-1	13	TGCGCCAGCAGCTTGGAAGGAGAAGAGACCCAGTACTTC	CASSLEGEETQYF
NA	NA	TRBJ2-7	TRBV11-2	15	TGTGCCAGCAGCCCGAACTTGATCTCCTCCTACGAGCAGTACTTC	CASSPNLISSYEQYF
NA	NA	TRBJ2-5	TRBV19	14	TGTGCCAGTAGTATAATCCTCCGGGGAGAGACCCAGTACTTC	CASSIILRGETQYF
NA	NA	TRBJ1-2	TRBV19	12	TGTGCCAGTACGCCAGCCTCCTATGGCTACACCTTC	CASTPASYGYTF
NA	NA	TRBJ2-2	TRBV7-3	13	TGTGCCAGCAGGGTTGACGGCACCGGGGAGCTGTTTTTT	CASRVDGTGELFF
TRBD1	NA	TRBJ2-5	TRBV11-2	15	TGTGCCAGCAGCTCAAGGACAGGTTTTTGGGAGACCCAGTACTTC	CASSSRTGFWETQYF
NA	NA	TRBJ2-6	TRBV5-4	18	TGTGCCAGCAGCTTGTCATCTAGGGAGTTGTCTGGGGCCAACGTCCTGACTTTC	CASSLSSRELSGANVLTF
NA	NA	TRBJ2-1	TRBV6-6	12	TGTGCCAGCAGTCCTGTGGGGAATGAGCAGTTCTTC	CASSPVGNEQFF
NA	NA	TRBJ1-2	TRBV29-1	14	TGCAGCGTTGCAACGGGACTCGGGGGCCCTGGCTACACCTTC	CSVATGLGGPGYTF
NA	NA	TRBJ1-4	TRBV5-1	15	TGCGCCAGCAGCCCGTACCCCTCCCAGAATGAAAAACTGTTTTTT	CASSPYPSQNEKLFF
NA	NA	TRBJ2-2	TRBV6-5	11	TGTGCCAGCAGCAGAGGCGGGGAGCTGTTTTTT	CASSRGGELFF
TRBD1	NA	TRBJ1-5	TRBV30	15	TGTGCCTGGAGTGACAGGGGGGTAGTTGGGCAGCCCCAGCATTTT	CAWSDRGVVGQPQHF
NA	NA	TRBJ2-1	TRBV5-1	14	TGCGCCAGCAGCTTGGGACTTGGTAGCAATGAGCAGTTCTTC	CASSLGLGSNEQFF
NA	NA	TRBJ2-5	TRBV5-4	13	TGTGCCAGCAGCGCGGGGGCCTGGGAGACCCAGTACTTC	CASSAGAWETQYF
NA	NA	TRBJ2-2	TRBV5-1	16	TGCGCCAGCAGCTTGGTCCTACCCGGGGGCACCGGGGAGCTGTTTTTT	CASSLVLPGGTGELFF
NA	NA	TRBJ1-3	TRBV7-9	18	TGTGCCAGCAGCTTACTCCTCGGACAGACATACTCTGGAAACACCATATATTTT	CASSLLLGQTYSGNTIYF
TRBD1	NA	TRBJ2-5	TRBV5-1	15	TGCGCCAGCAGCGAAACGGACAGGGGGTCAGAGACCCAGTACTTC	CASSETDRGSETQYF
TRBD1	NA	TRBJ2-7	TRBV6-5	15	TGTGCCAGCATCGACAAGGACAGGCGACATCGGGAGCAGTACTTC	CASIDKDRRHREQYF
NA	NA	TRBJ2-7	TRBV6-6	15	TGTGCCAGCACCATAGGCGGGGAGGCTCCCTACGAGCAGTACTTC	CASTIGGEAPYEQYF
TRBD1	NA	TRBJ2-1	TRBV28	17	TGTGCCAGCAGTTTATCCTCCGGGACAGGGGGGAGCGGTGAGCAGTTCTTC	CASSLSSGTGGSGEQFF
NA	NA	TRBJ1-1	TRBV5-8	15	TGTGCCAGCAGCACCGGCGGGGGGATGGACACTGAAGCTTTCTTT	CASSTGGGMDTEAFF
NA	NA	TRBJ2-3	TRBV7-6	14	TGTGCCAGCAGCCCAGGACCGAGCACAGATACGCAGTATTTT	CASSPGPSTDTQYF
NA	NA	TRBJ2-5	TRBV5-1	12	TGCGCCAGCAGCCCAGGGCTAGAGACCCAGTACTTC	CASSPGLETQYF
TRBD1	NA	TRBJ1-6	TRBV28	14	TGTGCCAGCCGACAGGGGTCGGATAATTCACCCCTCCACTTT	CASRQGSDNSPLHF
TRBD2	NA	TRBJ2-1	TRBV5-4	17	TGTGCCAGCAGCTTGAACCCTACTAGCGCCCTATACAATGAGCAGTTCTTC	CASSLNPTSALYNEQFF
NA	NA	TRBJ2-7	TRBV5-4	15	TGTGCCAGCAGCCCTACCGGGACAAGTTCCTTCGAGCAGTACTTC	CASSPTGTSSFEQYF
TRBD1	NA	TRBJ2-7	TRBV19	13	TGTGCCAGTAGTATTCAGACAGGGTACGAGCAGTACTTC	CASSIQTGYEQYF
TRBD1	NA	TRBJ2-7	TRBV6-5	16	TGTGCCAGCAGTTATGGATATCCGGGACAGTTCTACGAGCAGTACTTC	CASSYGYPGQFYEQYF
TRBD1	NA	TRBJ1-1	TRBV5-1	12	TGCGCCAGCAGCCCACAGGGGCGGGGGGCTTTCTTT	CASSPQGRGAFF
NA	NA	TRBJ2-4	TRBV10-3	12	TGTGCCATCAGTGTAGGGGAGGACATTCAGTACTTC	CAISVGEDIQYF
NA	NA	TRBJ1-2	TRBV6-1	13	TGTGCCAGTAACCAACAGGGTAACTATGGCTACACCTTC	CASNQQGNYGYTF
NA	NA	TRBJ2-3	TRBV5-1	16	TGCGCCAGCAGCTTGGTTTCGGGGCAAAGCACAGATACGCAGTATTTT	CASSLVSGQSTDTQYF
NA	NA	TRBJ1-2	TRBV30	19	TGTGCCTGGAGTGCAGTTGATGGCAGGGTTTTTATGGCTAACTATGGCTACACCTTC	CAWSAVDGRVFMANYGYTF